There are a few counts of the clone carrying this T cell receptor (beta chain). Its specificity is not known. The CDR3 has 14 residues. The V end was cut by 7 bases, the J end by 4 bases, with 15 bases between. This record belongs to a study of human T cells and chemical hapten exposure. Study results and caveats: Against controls, expanded TCRs gave rise to significantly more large CDR3 similarity clusters.

As for time point: patch test 2, 6 weeks after DPC sensitization. Treatment specified: therapeutic diphenylcyclopropenone sensitization with weekly scalp DPC. One entry per CDR3 protein, called by TCRdb with MiXCR from the RACE reads. The repertoire consists of fewer than 150,000 distinct CDR3 sequences, with about 12% occurring once and the leading ten covering around 1.4%. Sample: whole blood, taken in connection with sensitization to the hapten diphenylcyclopropenone (DPC). This chain connects TRBV12-3 or TRBV12-4 to TRBJ2-3; perhaps TRBD2 as D (5 bases). This receptor was obtained from a woman in her forties or fifties with alopecia areata. Some clones in this sample may be carry-over from other donors' samples. CDR3 sequence: CASTYGVLADTQYF. CDR3 bases: TGTGCCAGCACTTACGGGGTGTTGGCAGATACGCAGTATTTT.